Only one count was recorded for the clone carrying this T cell receptor (beta chain). The antigen remains undetermined. The 120-subject validation cohort, separate from the roughly 700-subject first cohort, included the donors. Some clones are missing from TCRdb's copy, which holds only in-frame ones; the method was immunoSEQ multiplex PCR. The data show more than 150,000 clones, about four fifths seen once. Germline values: CDR1 SGDLS, CDR2 YYNGEE. J gave up 5 bases and V 2 bases, and 20 bases lay outside the gene matches. The CDR3 consists of 20 residues. The data derive from a study of cytomegalovirus exposure and HLA in healthy donors. Study-wide findings and caveats: Under in vitro conditions, a few CMV-associated chains were confirmed as specific for CMV antigens.

The chain joins TRBV9 to TRBJ2-1; 9 bases map to TRBD2. The sequenced sample was PBMCs. The source is a woman aged 18-35 years in good health and CMV-seropositive. The CDR3 sequence: CASSVRRRTSETQGDNEQFF. DNA of the CDR3: TGTGCCAGCAGCGTGAGGAGGCGGACTAGCGAAACCCAGGGGGACAATGAGCAGTTCTTC.